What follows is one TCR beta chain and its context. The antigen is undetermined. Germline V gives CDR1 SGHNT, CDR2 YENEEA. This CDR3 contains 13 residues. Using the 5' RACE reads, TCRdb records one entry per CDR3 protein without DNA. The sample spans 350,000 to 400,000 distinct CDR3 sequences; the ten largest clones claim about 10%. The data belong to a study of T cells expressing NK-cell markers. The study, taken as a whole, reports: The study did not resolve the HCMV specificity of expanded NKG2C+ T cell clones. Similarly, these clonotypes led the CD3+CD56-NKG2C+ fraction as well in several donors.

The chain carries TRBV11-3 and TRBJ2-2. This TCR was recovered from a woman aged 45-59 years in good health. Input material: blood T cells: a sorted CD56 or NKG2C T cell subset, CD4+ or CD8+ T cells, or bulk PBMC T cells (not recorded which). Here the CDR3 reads CASSSEGIGELFF.